The sequence of this TCR beta chain was determined in a study of T-cell memory formation after mild COVID-19. This clonotype has a handful of counts. Its antigen is unknown. This CDR3 spans 17 amino acids. Germline assignment: CDR1 MGHRA and CDR2 YSYEKL. V dropped 0 bases and J dropped 1; count of bases not matched to a gene: 7. The study's findings and limits: Clones contracting across day 15 to 85 had a balanced CD4/CD8 profile; later expanding clones leaned CD4+. There was no confirmation that second-wave clones peaking on day 37 were SARS-CoV-2 specific. Memory cells collected pre-infection included some clones that later responded, suggesting cross-reactive memory joined.

TCRdb re-analysed the 5' RACE reads in MiXCR, keeping a single row per CDR3 protein. The sample lists roughly 600,000 distinct CDR3 sequences; more than 15% were seen once. What was sequenced was PBMCs or a T cell subset sorted from them (not recorded which). This receptor was identified in an adult woman who had mild COVID-19 (a few samples of this study predate the infection). Cell type and time point are not known. The chain combines TRBV4-1 with TRBJ2-3; 7 bases align to TRBD1. The CDR3 bases are TGCGCCAGCAGCCAAGATGCTACAGGGGTCCGCACAGATACGCAGTATTTT. The encoded protein is CASSQDATGVRTDTQYF.